This is a list of T cell receptor beta chains from one sample in a study of blood T cell repertoires in COVID-19. This table comes from immunoSEQ multiplex PCR, and its TCRdb copy is limited to in-frame clones, with some not included. Here the sample spans 80,000 to 100,000 clones, 75% to 90% being singletons. Sequencing was carried out using peripheral blood. The receptors shown here come from a woman aged 80 or over with acute or convalescent COVID-19. CDR3s include the opening cysteine and the closing phenylalanine or tryptophan. Fields, in order: clone size, V gene, D gene, J gene, CDR3 DNA, CDR3 protein. A D gene is named only where the DNA matches it firmly. Rows may omit the clone size; those that give it use once, few, many or a size class.

size: once
V: TRBV30
D: .
J: TRBJ1-2
DNA: TGTGCCTGGAGTAAATTGCAGGCATCTAACTATGGCTACACCTTC
CDR3: CAWSKLQASNYGYTF

size: .
V: TRBV5-6
D: TRBD1
J: TRBJ2-2
DNA: TGTGCCAGCAGCATAAGCCGGGACAGGGGGACCGGGGAGCTGTTTTTT
CDR3: CASSISRDRGTGELFF

size: .
V: TRBV3-1/TRBV3-2
D: .
J: TRBJ1-4
DNA: TGTGCCAGCAGCCCTCGATTCGACAGTAATGAAAAACTGTTTTTT
CDR3: CASSPRFDSNEKLFF

size: once
V: TRBV5-4
D: TRBD1
J: TRBJ1-6
DNA: TGTGCCAGCAGCTTGGCCCGGACAGGGGGCTCCTATAATTCACCCCTCCACTTT
CDR3: CASSLARTGGSYNSPLHF

size: .
V: TRBV4-1
D: TRBD1
J: TRBJ2-2
DNA: TGCGCCAGCAGCCAAGGGACAGGCCGTTACACCGGGGAGCTGTTTTTT
CDR3: CASSQGTGRYTGELFF

size: .
V: TRBV3-1/TRBV3-2
D: TRBD2
J: TRBJ2-2
DNA: TGTGCCAGCAGCCAAGATAGCGGGGGGGTTACCGGGGAGCTGTTTTTT
CDR3: CASSQDSGGVTGELFF

size: .
V: TRBV19
D: TRBD1
J: TRBJ1-6
DNA: TGTGCCACACAGGGGGGCACCTATAATTCACCCCTCCACTTT
CDR3: CATQGGTYNSPLHF

size: .
V: TRBV29-1
D: .
J: TRBJ1-6
DNA: TGCAGAAGGGGCTCCTATAATTCACCCCTCCACTTT
CDR3: CRRGSYNSPLHF

size: .
V: TRBV6-2/TRBV6-3
D: TRBD1
J: TRBJ2-7
DNA: TGTGCCAGCAGTTACAACGGACAGGGTGTCGAGCAGTACTTC
CDR3: CASSYNGQGVEQYF

size: .
V: TRBV16
D: .
J: TRBJ1-5
DNA: TGTGCCAGCAGCCAATCCGAGGGGGATCAGCCCCAGCATTTT
CDR3: CASSQSEGDQPQHF

size: .
V: TRBV28
D: .
J: TRBJ1-1
DNA: TGTGCCAGCAGTTTAACAGGCTTCGAAGCTTTCTTT
CDR3: CASSLTGFEAFF

size: .
V: TRBV9
D: TRBD2
J: TRBJ2-5
DNA: TGTGCCAGCAGCGCGCGGGGGGGTCGAGAGACCCAGTACTTC
CDR3: CASSARGGRETQYF

size: .
V: TRBV7-2
D: .
J: TRBJ2-3
DNA: TGTGCCAGCAGCCGTTCCAAAAGCGGGTGGAGCACAGATACGCAGTATTTT
CDR3: CASSRSKSGWSTDTQYF

size: .
V: TRBV11-3
D: .
J: TRBJ1-1
DNA: TGTGCCACCAGACAGGCCAAGAACACTGAAGCTTTCTTT
CDR3: CATRQAKNTEAFF

size: few
V: TRBV7-2
D: .
J: TRBJ2-3
DNA: TGTGCCAGCAGCACCAGACCCTCGCGAGGGGATACGCAGTATTTT
CDR3: CASSTRPSRGDTQYF

size: .
V: TRBV5-1
D: TRBD2
J: TRBJ2-1
DNA: TGCGCCAGCAGCGGAGTAGCGGGGGGTTCGGTCAATGAGCAGTTCTTC
CDR3: CASSGVAGGSVNEQFF

size: .
V: TRBV6-6
D: .
J: TRBJ1-1
DNA: TGTGCCAGCAGCCCTGGGTACCGAGGGAAGAACACTGAAGCTTTCTTT
CDR3: CASSPGYRGKNTEAFF

size: few
V: TRBV24-1
D: .
J: TRBJ1-6
DNA: TGTGCCACCAGTGATTTGCAGGACTGTAGCTCCTATAATTCACCCCTCCACTTT
CDR3: CATSDLQDCSSYNSPLHF

size: .
V: TRBV9
D: .
J: TRBJ2-2
DNA: TGTGCCAGCAGCGTAGACACATCGAACACCGGGGAGCTGTTTTTT
CDR3: CASSVDTSNTGELFF

size: .
V: TRBV29-1
D: TRBD1
J: TRBJ2-1
DNA: TGCAGCGTGGGACAGGCTTCCTACAATGAGCAGTTCTTC
CDR3: CSVGQASYNEQFF

size: few
V: TRBV6-6
D: TRBD1
J: TRBJ1-5
DNA: TGTGCCAGCAGTCCCCCCGTAGGGGGCAGGGGCAATCAGCCCCAGCATTTT
CDR3: CASSPPVGGRGNQPQHF

size: .
V: TRBV6-5
D: .
J: TRBJ2-1
DNA: TGTGCCAGCAAAACGGACAGATACAATGAGCAGTTCTTC
CDR3: CASKTDRYNEQFF

size: .
V: TRBV3-1/TRBV3-2
D: .
J: TRBJ1-4
DNA: TGTGCCAGCAGCCAAGGAATCGGCGGAAAACTGTTTTTT
CDR3: CASSQGIGGKLFF

size: .
V: TRBV18
D: .
J: TRBJ2-6
DNA: TGTGCCAGCTCACCACCGCAGGGTCACTCTGGGGCCAACGTCCTGACTTTC
CDR3: CASSPPQGHSGANVLTF

size: once
V: TRBV10-3
D: .
J: TRBJ2-7
DNA: TGTGCCATCAGTGGCACCGGGACACTTCTCTACGAGCAGTACTTC
CDR3: CAISGTGTLLYEQYF

size: .
V: TRBV5-1
D: TRBD1
J: TRBJ1-1
DNA: TGCGCCAGCAGCTTTACGACAGGGCCTGAAGCTTTCTTT
CDR3: CASSFTTGPEAFF

size: .
V: TRBV2
D: TRBD1
J: TRBJ1-2
DNA: TGTGCCAGCATTGACTTGGGAGGACAGGTCTATGGCTACACCTTC
CDR3: CASIDLGGQVYGYTF

size: .
V: TRBV10-3
D: .
J: TRBJ1-2
DNA: TGTGCCATCAGTTCCTTACGGACAGCTAACTATGGCTACACCTTC
CDR3: CAISSLRTANYGYTF

size: .
V: TRBV5-1
D: TRBD2
J: TRBJ2-7
DNA: TGCGCCAGCAGCTTGGGCGGGACTAGCGGTTCCTACGAGCAGTACTTC
CDR3: CASSLGGTSGSYEQYF

size: .
V: TRBV5-5
D: TRBD1
J: TRBJ1-1
DNA: TGTGCCAGCAGCAGGGCAGGGGGCGCAGGGAACACTGAAGCTTTCTTT
CDR3: CASSRAGGAGNTEAFF

size: .
V: TRBV2
D: .
J: TRBJ2-2
DNA: TGTGCCAGCAGGGCAGGCTCCGGGGGCACCGGGGAGCTGTTTTTT
CDR3: CASRAGSGGTGELFF

size: .
V: TRBV9
D: TRBD2
J: TRBJ2-3
DNA: TGTGCCAGCAGCGCGGGGGGGCAAGATACGCAGTATTTT
CDR3: CASSAGGQDTQYF

size: .
V: TRBV24-1
D: .
J: TRBJ2-2
DNA: TGTGCCACCAGTGATTCGTCCAGGGTCAACGGGGAGCTGTTTTTT
CDR3: CATSDSSRVNGELFF

size: once
V: TRBV5-4
D: .
J: TRBJ2-3
DNA: TGTGCCAGCAGCTTGGCGAGGGGCACAGATACGCAGTATTTT
CDR3: CASSLARGTDTQYF

size: .
V: TRBV7-9
D: .
J: TRBJ2-2
DNA: TGTGCCAGCAGCTTAGTGCCGGCGGGGAACACCGGGGAGCTGTTTTTT
CDR3: CASSLVPAGNTGELFF

size: .
V: TRBV6-4
D: .
J: TRBJ2-2
DNA: TGTGCCAGCAGTGACGTAGCGTTCGCGAACACCGGGGAGCTGTTTTTT
CDR3: CASSDVAFANTGELFF

size: few
V: TRBV6-5
D: TRBD1
J: TRBJ1-6
DNA: TGTGCCAGCAGGGACAGGGTGGATTCACCCCTCCACTTT
CDR3: CASRDRVDSPLHF

size: .
V: TRBV19
D: TRBD1
J: TRBJ2-1
DNA: TGTGCCAGTAGTATAAGGACAGGGGGATCCTACAATGAGCAGTTCTTC
CDR3: CASSIRTGGSYNEQFF

size: once
V: TRBV5-1
D: .
J: TRBJ1-2
DNA: TGCGCCAGCAGCTTCGACAGCTGGTATGGCTACACCTTC
CDR3: CASSFDSWYGYTF

size: .
V: TRBV9
D: TRBD1
J: TRBJ1-1
DNA: TGTGCCAGCAGCGTACTGGGACAGGGGCCTGAAGCTTTCTTT
CDR3: CASSVLGQGPEAFF

size: .
V: TRBV9
D: TRBD1
J: TRBJ1-5
DNA: TGTGCCAGCAGCGAAGGGACAGGGGGCCAGCCCCAGCATTTT
CDR3: CASSEGTGGQPQHF